This paragraph reports one TCR beta chain. Its recognized antigen is unknown. No much larger clone is present one base from it, and per-base qualities are unavailable. CDR1 and CDR2 were assigned from the germline V gene as SGHRS and YFSETQ. From its cysteine to its phenylalanine, the CDR3 spans 15 amino acids. The CDR3 DNA has 45 bases and is translated from base 1. The germline V and J ends show losses of 0 bases and 11 bases respectively, and no gene match explains 12 bases of the junction. The data belong to a study of long-term antiretroviral therapy in people with HIV (dated by TCRdb to between 2020 and 2023). At the level of the whole study: The earliest samples were collected roughly a decade before the 2015 WHO recommendation for immediate ART, at a time when ART was usually postponed until CD4 counts fell. A retrospective serial study tested whether ART initiation and durable HIV suppression were associated with changes in peripheral blood TRB repertoire composition and diversity. A total of roughly 200 cryopreserved PBMC samples came from approximately 30 adults with confirmed HIV infection and were collected serially over a mean of around 6 years (range 1-12). About 35% of the 30 participants with HIV were female. No cross-contamination during QIAcube processing turned up in test extractions that ran a monoclonal T-cell line alongside 33 polyclonal samples.

The paper's findings and limits, for the study overall: Expanded TRB clones identified before ART initiation dominated the repertoire at all time points, although this dominance fluctuated and declined in many PLHIV after ART. Inferences about post-ART repertoire changes were limited because no data were available on ART adherence, viral resistance or therapy changes. Starting ART was linked to a significant rise in TRB diversity, yet even with long-term ART the diversity remained significantly lower than in transplant donor controls. The samples span the years 2004 to 2017, and the ART regimens used at that time may not be as effective as current regimens. Because pre-ART samples had limited cell numbers, profiling was done on unsorted PBMC rather than on sorted CD4+ and CD8+ T cells. Limited PBMC availability meant only the TCR beta chain was sequenced, without alpha chain pairing. CDR3 length ranges in HIV repertoires were narrower than in controls, and network structure suggested an antigen-experienced repertoire with only a slight naive shift after ART.

The immunoSEQ hsTCRB v3.0 assay was used at survey level resolution for TRB variable region sequencing. TRB sequencing targeted a depth of about 35,000-55,000 T-cell genomes per sample. Pooled TRB libraries were sequenced on an Illumina MiSeq with a v3 150-cycle kit. Turning to the authors' computational methods: Analysis of repertoires was carried out in R inside a reproducible Nextflow workflow spanning QC, data transformation and analysis. LymphoSeq2, an R package for AIRR-Seq data exploration, was used to implement custom analyses. A few samples yielding fewer than 5000 total TRB sequences were excluded, leaving around 200 analyzed HIV repertoires. Among the 180 to 200 retained HIV repertoires, about 57 were collected before ART initiation and 120 to 140 were collected after ART initiation. Repertoires were downsampled to 5000 TRB nucleotide sequences, and summary statistics were averaged over 100 downsampling iterations. TRB sequences were retained for analysis only if CDR3 regions of at least seven amino acids were present. Two measures captured diversity: a Shannon entropy-derived clonality score and the Gini coefficient. In the repertoire networks, any two of the top 5000 CDR3 amino acid sequences were linked whenever the two sequences differed by an edit distance of one. For TRB CDR3 amino acid sequences, antigen specificity groups and MHC restriction were predicted with GLIPH2. To flag known CMV, EBV, HIV or tissue antigen associations, CDR3 amino acid sequences were matched against VDJdb and McPAS-TCR. Pre-ART, post-ART and control groups were compared with Wilcoxon signed-rank tests and Holm-Bonferroni correction. TCRdb mirrors the immuneACCESS table, restricted to in-frame sequences. Some clones are absent from its copies; in checked studies, under half trace to an unresolved V gene, and the reason for the others is unknown. Clonal size and the V and J genes are those of that table, whereas D and trimming came from the DNA. The sample includes some 11,000 clones, with around three quarters observed a single time. The ten largest clonotypes hold 11% of the sample.

To be included, a participant needed at least one PBMC sample from before ART initiation plus at least two post-ART samples. Treatment was received in the United States of America by all participants with HIV. Before DNA extraction, cryopreserved samples of roughly 0.9-11 million PBMC were thawed and washed. At the time of the earliest PBMC sample, participants with HIV were aged between roughly 20 and 54 years. PBMC samples from each participant spanned 1-4 timepoints before ART initiation and 2-8 timepoints after ART initiation, with a median of 7 samples. Serial HIV viral load, CD4+ T-cell count, ART history and demographic data were obtained for every participant. Using a Qiagen kit on a QIAcube, genomic DNA was extracted from unsorted PBMC, with samples processed in batches of 12.

Sequenced here: unsorted PBMCs, sampled 0.8 years before starting antiretroviral therapy. The clonotype comes from a woman between 35 and 50 years old with HIV. In this chain, TRBV5-1 is recombined with TRBJ1-1; 8 of the junction bases match TRBD1. The CDR3 protein is CASSLEAGGGGRAFF. The sequenced DNA: TGCGCCAGCAGCTTGGAAGCAGGGGGCGGGGGTCGGGCTTTCTTT. Here the CDR3 is joined to the reference TRBV5-1 and TRBJ1-1 genes, and the full variable domain is: KAGVTQTPRYLIKTRGQQVTLSCSPISGHRSVSWYQQTPGQGLQFLFEYFSETQRNKGNFPGRFSGRQFSNSRSEMNVSTLELGDSALYLCASSLEAGGGGRAFFGQGTRLTVV.